The source of this TCR beta chain is a study of T cells in Graves' hyperthyroidism and ophthalmopathy. RNA transcripts provided the source from which TCR beta CDR3 regions were amplified. The TCR CDR3 first-round RT-PCR relied on the HTBI primer set. One entry per CDR3 protein results from TCRdb running MiXCR on the multiplex PCR reads. The repertoire consists of over 700,000 distinct CDR3 sequences, with around a third occurring once and the leading ten covering 30% to 40%. CDR3 length: 12 amino acids. Germline V lookup: CDR1 SQVTM, CDR2 ANQGSEA. Deletions cut 6 bases from V and 1 base from J, with 9 bases between. This clonotype was observed at least ten times.

The clonotype originates from a woman aged 40 to 55 with Graves' hyperthyroidism. This sequence joins TRBV29-1 and TRBJ1-1, with no clear D. Sequenced: blood. The CDR3 nucleotides are TGCAGCGTCGCCCAGGAGAACACTGAAGCTTTCTTT. This encodes CSVAQENTEAFF.